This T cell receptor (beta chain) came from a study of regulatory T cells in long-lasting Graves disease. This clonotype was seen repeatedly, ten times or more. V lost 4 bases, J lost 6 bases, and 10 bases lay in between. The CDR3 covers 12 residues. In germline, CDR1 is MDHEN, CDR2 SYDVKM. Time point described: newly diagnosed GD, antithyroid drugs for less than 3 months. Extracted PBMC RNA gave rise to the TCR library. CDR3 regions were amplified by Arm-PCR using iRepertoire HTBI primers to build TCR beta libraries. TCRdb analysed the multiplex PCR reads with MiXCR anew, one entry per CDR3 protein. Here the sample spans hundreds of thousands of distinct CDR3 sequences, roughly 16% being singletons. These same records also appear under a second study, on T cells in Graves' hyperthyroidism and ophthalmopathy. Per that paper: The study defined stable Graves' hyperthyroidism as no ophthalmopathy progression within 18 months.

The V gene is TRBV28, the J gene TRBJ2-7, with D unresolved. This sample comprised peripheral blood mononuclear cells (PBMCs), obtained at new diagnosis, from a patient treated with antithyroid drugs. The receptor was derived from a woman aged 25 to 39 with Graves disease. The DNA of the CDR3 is TGTGCCAGCAGTTCGGGCGCCGCCGAGCAGTACTTC. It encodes CASSSGAAEQYF.